A single sample gave rise to the 5 T cell receptor beta chains below, sequenced in a study of blood T cell repertoires in COVID-19. Data came from immunoSEQ multiplex PCR; TCRdb stores just in-frame clones and leaves some out. In the table there are around 64,000 clones, 91% of which are singletons. Material: peripheral blood. These receptor sequences come from a human donor in a cohort sampled during active COVID-19.

V and J are TRBV28 and TRBJ2-5; TRBD1 agrees at 7 bases. The ends lost 5 bases at V and 2 bases at J; junction bases unmatched: 2. This CDR3 has 13 amino acids. From germline, CDR1 is MDHEN and CDR2 SYDVKM. DNA of the CDR3: TGTGCCAGCAGTGGACAGGCACAAGAGACCCAGTACTTC. The encoded protein is CASSGQAQETQYF.

The rearrangement uses TRBV6-2 or TRBV6-3 and TRBJ1-3; D gene ambiguous. V lost 6 bases and J 4 bases, leaving 10 bases between the germline ends. The length of the CDR3 is 13 residues. CDR1 and CDR2 (germline): MNHEY, SVGEGT. The DNA of the CDR3 is TGTGCCAGCAGCCCCCGGGGAGGAAACACCATATATTTT. It yields the protein CASSPRGGNTIYF.

The genes are TRBV19 and TRBJ2-6; a weak D match, TRBD1 (6 bases). Germline CDR1 LNHDA, CDR2 SQIVND (reference sequence). Trimming removed 6 bases from V and 0 bases from J, with 12 bases in between. The CDR3 contains 16 residues. For the CDR3, the DNA is TGTGCCAGTAGGGTGAAACAGGGCTCTGGGGCCAACGTCCTGACTTTC. This encodes CASRVKQGSGANVLTF.

This chain joins TRBV18 and TRBJ2-7; unclear D gene. The CDR3 runs to 15 residues. Trimming shortened V by 1 base and J by 0 bases, and 10 bases separated the two germline ends. Looked up from germline, CDR1 is KGHSH and CDR2 is LQKENI. CDR3 DNA sequence: TGTGCCAGCTCACCACGCGGCTCTCCCTCCTACGAGCAGTACTTC. Translated, it gives CASSPRGSPSYEQYF.

V and J are TRBV6-5 and TRBJ2-7; TRBD2 agrees at 7 bases. The CDR3 is 16 residues long. Trimming at V came to 0 bases and at J to 4 bases, leaving 9 bases not matched to a gene. Germline values: CDR1 MNHEY, CDR2 SVGAGI. The CDR3 sequence: CASSYSRLAESYEQYF. The CDR3 nucleotides read TGTGCCAGCAGTTACTCGAGGCTAGCGGAAAGTTACGAGCAGTACTTC.